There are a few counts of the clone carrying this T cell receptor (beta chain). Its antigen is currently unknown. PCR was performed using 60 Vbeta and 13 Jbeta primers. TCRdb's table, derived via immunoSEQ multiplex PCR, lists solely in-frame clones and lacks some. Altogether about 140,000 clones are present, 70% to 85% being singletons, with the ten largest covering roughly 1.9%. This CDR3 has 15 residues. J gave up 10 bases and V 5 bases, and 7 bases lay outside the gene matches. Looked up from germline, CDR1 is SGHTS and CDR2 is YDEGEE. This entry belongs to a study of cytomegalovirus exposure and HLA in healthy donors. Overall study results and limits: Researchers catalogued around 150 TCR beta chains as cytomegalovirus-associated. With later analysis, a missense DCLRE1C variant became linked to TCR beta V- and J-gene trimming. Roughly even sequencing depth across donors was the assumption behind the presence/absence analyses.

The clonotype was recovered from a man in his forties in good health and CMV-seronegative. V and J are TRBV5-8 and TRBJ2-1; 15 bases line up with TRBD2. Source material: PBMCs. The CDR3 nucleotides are TGTGCCAGCAGGTCCTGGACTAGCGGGGGGGAGGAGCAGTTCTTC. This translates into CASRSWTSGGEEQFF. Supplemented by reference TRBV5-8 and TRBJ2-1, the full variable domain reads EAGVTQSPTHLIKTRGQQATLRCSPISGHTSVYWYQQALGLGLQFLLWYDEGEERNRGNFPPRFSGRQFPNYSSELNVNALELEDSALYLCASRSWTSGGEEQFFGPGTRLTVL.